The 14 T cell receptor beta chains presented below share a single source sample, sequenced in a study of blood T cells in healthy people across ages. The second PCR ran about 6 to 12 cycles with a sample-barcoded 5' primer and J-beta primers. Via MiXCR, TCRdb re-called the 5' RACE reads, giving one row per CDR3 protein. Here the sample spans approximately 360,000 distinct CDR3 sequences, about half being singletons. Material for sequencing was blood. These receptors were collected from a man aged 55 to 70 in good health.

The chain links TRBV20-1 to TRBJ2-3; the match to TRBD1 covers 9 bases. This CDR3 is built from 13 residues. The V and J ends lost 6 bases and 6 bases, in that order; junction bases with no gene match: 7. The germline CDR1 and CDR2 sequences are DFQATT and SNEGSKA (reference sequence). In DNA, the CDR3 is TGCAGTGCCTGGGACAGGGTTTCTGATACGCAGTATTTT. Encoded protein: CSAWDRVSDTQYF.

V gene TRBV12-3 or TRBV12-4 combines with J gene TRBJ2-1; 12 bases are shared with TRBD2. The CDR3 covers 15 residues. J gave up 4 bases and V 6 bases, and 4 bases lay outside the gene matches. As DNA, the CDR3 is TGTGCCAGCAGACCGACTAGCGGGGGATACAATGAGCAGTTCTTC. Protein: CASRPTSGGYNEQFF.

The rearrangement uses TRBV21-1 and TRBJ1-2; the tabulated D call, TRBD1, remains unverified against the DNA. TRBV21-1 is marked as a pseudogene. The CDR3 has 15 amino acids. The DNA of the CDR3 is TGTGCCAGCAGCCCAATCGTCCCAGGGCGGAGTGGCTACACCTTC. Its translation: CASSPIVPGRSGYTF.

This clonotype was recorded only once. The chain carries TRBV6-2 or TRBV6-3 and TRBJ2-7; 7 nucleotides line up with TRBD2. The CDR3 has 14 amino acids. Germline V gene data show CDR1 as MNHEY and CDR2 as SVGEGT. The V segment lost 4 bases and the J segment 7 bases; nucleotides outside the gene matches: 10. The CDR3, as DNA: TGTGCCAGCAGTTGGGACTACCCGAGTCGGGAGCAGTACTTC. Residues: CASSWDYPSREQYF.

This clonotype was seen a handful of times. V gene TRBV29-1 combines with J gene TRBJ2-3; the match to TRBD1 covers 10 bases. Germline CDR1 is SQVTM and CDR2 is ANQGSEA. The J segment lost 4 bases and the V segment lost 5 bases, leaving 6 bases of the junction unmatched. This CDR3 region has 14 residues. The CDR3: CSVMPGQGSDTQYF. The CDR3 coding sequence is TGCAGCGTTATGCCGGGACAGGGGTCAGATACGCAGTATTTT.

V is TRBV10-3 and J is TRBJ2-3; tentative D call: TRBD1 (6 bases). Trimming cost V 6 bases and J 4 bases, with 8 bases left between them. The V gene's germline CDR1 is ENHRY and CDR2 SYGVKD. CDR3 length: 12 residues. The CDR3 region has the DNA TGTGCCATCAGGGCAGGGGCAGATACGCAGTATTTT. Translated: CAIRAGADTQYF.

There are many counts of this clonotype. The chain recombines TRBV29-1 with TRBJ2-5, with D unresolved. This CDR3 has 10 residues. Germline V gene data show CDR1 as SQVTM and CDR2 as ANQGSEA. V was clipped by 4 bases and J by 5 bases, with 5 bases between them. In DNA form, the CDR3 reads TGCAGCGTTGTGAGGGAGACCCAGTACTTC. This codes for CSVVRETQYF.

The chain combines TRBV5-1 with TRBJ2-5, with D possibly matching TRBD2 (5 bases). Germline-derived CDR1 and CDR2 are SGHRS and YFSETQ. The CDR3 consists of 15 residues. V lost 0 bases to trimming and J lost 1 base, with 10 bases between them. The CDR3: CASSLGSGSQETQYF. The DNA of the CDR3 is TGCGCCAGCAGCTTGGGATCGGGGTCCCAAGAGACCCAGTACTTC.

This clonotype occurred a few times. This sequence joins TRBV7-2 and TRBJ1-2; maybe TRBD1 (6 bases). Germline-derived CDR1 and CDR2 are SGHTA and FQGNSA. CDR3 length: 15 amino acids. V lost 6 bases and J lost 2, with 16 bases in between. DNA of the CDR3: TGTGCCAGCAGGAAACCAGGACAGCGAAACTATGGCTACACCTTC. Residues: CASRKPGQRNYGYTF. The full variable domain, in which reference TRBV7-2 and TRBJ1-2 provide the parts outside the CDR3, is GAGVSQSPSNKVTEKGKDVELRCDPISGHTALYWYRQSLGQGLEFLIYFQGNSAPDKSGLPSDRFSAERTGGSVSTLTIQRTQQEDSAVYLCASRKPGQRNYGYTFGSGTRLTVV.

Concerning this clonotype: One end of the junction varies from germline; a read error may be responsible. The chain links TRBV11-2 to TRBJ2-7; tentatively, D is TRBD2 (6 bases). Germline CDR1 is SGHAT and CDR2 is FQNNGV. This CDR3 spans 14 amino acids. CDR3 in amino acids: CASTLRTGVREQYF. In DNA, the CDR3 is TGTGCCAGCACCTTAAGGACGGGGGTGAGGGAGCAGTACTTC. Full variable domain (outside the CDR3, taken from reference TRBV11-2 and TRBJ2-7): EAGVAQSPRYKIIEKRQSVAFWCNPISGHATLYWYQQILGQGPKLLIQFQNNGVVDDSQLPKDRFSAERLKGVDSTLKIQPAKLEDSAVYLCASTLRTGVREQYFGPGTRLTVT.

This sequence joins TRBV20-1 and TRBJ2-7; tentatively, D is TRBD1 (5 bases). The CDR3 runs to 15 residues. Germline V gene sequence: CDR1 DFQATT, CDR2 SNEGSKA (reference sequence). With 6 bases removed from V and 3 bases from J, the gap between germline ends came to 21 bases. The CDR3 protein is CSAPGHPPFIYEQYF. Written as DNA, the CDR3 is TGCAGTGCGCCCGGACACCCACCCTTCATCTACGAGCAGTACTTC.

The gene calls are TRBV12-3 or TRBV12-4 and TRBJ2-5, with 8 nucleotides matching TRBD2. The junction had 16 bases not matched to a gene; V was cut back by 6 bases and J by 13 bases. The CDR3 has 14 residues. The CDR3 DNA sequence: TGTGCCAGCAGCCACGGGGGGGCCACCCACGAGCGGTACTTC. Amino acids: CASSHGGATHERYF.

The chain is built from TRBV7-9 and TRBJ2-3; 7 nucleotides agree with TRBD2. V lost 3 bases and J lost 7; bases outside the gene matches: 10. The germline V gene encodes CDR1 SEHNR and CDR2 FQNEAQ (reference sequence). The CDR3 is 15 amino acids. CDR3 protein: CASSFRKAGLNTQYF. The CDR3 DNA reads TGTGCCAGCAGCTTTAGAAAAGCGGGACTTAATACGCAGTATTTT.

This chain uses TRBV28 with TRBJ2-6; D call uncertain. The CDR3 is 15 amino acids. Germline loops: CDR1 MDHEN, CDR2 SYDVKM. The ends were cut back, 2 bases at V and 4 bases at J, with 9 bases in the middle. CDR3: CASSLMGTGANVLTF. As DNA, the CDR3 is TGTGCCAGCAGTTTAATGGGTACAGGGGCCAACGTCCTGACTTTC.